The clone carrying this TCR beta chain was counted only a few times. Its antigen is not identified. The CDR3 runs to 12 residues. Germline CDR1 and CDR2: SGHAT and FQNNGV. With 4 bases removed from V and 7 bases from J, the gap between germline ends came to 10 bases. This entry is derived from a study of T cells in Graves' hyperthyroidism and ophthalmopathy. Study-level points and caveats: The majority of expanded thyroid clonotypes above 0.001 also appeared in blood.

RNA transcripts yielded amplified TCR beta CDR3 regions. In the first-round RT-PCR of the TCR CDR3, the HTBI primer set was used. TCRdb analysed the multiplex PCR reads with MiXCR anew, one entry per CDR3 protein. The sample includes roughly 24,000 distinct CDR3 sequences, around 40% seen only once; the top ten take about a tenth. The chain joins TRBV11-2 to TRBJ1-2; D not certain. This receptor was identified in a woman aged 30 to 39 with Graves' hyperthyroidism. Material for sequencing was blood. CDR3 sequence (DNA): TGTGCCAGCAGCTCCCAATCGAGTGGCTACACCTTC. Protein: CASSSQSSGYTF.